These 27 T cell receptor beta chains were sequenced from one sample in a study of PD-1 blockade in classical Hodgkin lymphoma. Indicated time point: cycle 4 day 1 (C4D1), after less than seven weeks of nivolumab. Every patient had relapsed following autologous stem cell transplantation, and cohorts differed in brentuximab vedotin exposure. The CD8+ T cells came from thawed PBMCs through magnetic negative selection. This table comes from immunoSEQ multiplex PCR, and its TCRdb copy is limited to in-frame clones, with some not included. Of roughly 20,000 clones in the sample, approximately 84% were seen once. The sample was CD8+ T cells from blood, taken before the fourth cycle of nivolumab. The receptor set was obtained from a human donor with classical Hodgkin lymphoma.

The chain combines TRBV4-1 with TRBJ2-7; 9 bases fit TRBD1. The CDR3 is made up of 15 amino acids. V lost 1 base, J lost 2 bases, and 3 bases stayed unmatched. The germline V gene encodes CDR1 MGHRA and CDR2 YSYEKL. CDR3 sequence reads: CASSQAGTGTYEQYF. The DNA of the CDR3 is TGCGCCAGCAGCCAAGCCGGGACAGGGACCTACGAGCAGTACTTC.

The chain recombines TRBV7-9 with TRBJ2-7, with TRBD1 identical over 8 bases. The CDR3 covers 16 residues. Germline V CDR1 and CDR2: SEHNR, FQNEAQ (reference sequence). Unmatched junction bases numbered 11, after V lost 5 bases and J lost 2 bases. CDR3 sequence reads: CASSAARDRIPYEQYF. The CDR3 DNA reads TGTGCCAGCAGCGCCGCCCGGGACAGGATTCCCTACGAGCAGTACTTC. The full variable domain, its missing parts supplied by reference TRBV7-9 and TRBJ2-7, is DTGVSQNPRHKITKRGQNVTFRCDPISEHNRLYWYRQTLGQGPEFLTYFQNEAQLEKSRLLSDRFSAERPKGSFSTLEIQRTEQGDSAMYLCASSAARDRIPYEQYFGPGTRLTVT.

The gene calls are TRBV7-2 and TRBJ2-5; 9 bases map to TRBD1. The CDR3 sequence is 15 residues long. J gave up 0 bases and V 3 bases, and 2 bases lay outside the gene matches. Germline loops: CDR1 SGHTA, CDR2 FQGNSA. The CDR3 DNA follows: TGTGCCAGCAGCTTGACAGGGGGGTACCAAGAGACCCAGTACTTC. It translates to CASSLTGGYQETQYF.

The chain carries TRBV7-2 and TRBJ2-5, with D unresolved. The end of the DNA aligns better with TRBJ2-7, so the J call may be wrong. Germline V gene data show CDR1 as SGHTA and CDR2 as FQGNSA. The CDR3 runs to 12 residues. The CDR3 DNA is TGTGCCAGCAGTCGAGATCCCTACGAGCAGTACTTC. It translates to CASSRDPYEQYF.

The chain employs TRBV7-3 and TRBJ1-6; perhaps TRBD1 as D (5 bases). V was clipped by 2 bases and J by 2 bases, with 13 bases between them. Per germline, CDR1 SGHTA and CDR2 FQGTGA. CDR3 length equals 17 residues. As DNA, the CDR3 is TGTGCCAGCAGCTTAGGCGAGAGGGGAACCTATAATTCACCCCTCCACTTT. Translation: CASSLGERGTYNSPLHF. The variable domain in full, completed from reference TRBV7-3 and TRBJ1-6, reads GAGVSQTPSNKVTEKGKYVELRCDPISGHTALYWYRQSLGQGPEFLIYFQGTGAADDSGLPNDRFFAVRPEGSVSTLKIQRTERGDSAVYLCASSLGERGTYNSPLHFGNGTRLTVT.

The sample holds one count of this clone. The chain is built from TRBV7-2 and TRBJ2-3, with D perhaps matching TRBD1 (5 bases). The germline CDR1 and CDR2 sequences are SGHTA and FQGNSA. Trimming took 5 bases from V and 0 from J, leaving 21 bases between them. This CDR3 contains 18 residues. Here the CDR3 reads CASSPYRPRQPSTDTQYF. CDR3 nucleotide sequence: TGTGCCAGCAGCCCATACCGGCCGAGACAGCCTAGCACAGATACGCAGTATTTT. The entire variable domain, with the rest obtained from reference TRBV7-2 and TRBJ2-3, is as follows: GAGVSQSPSNKVTEKGKDVELRCDPISGHTALYWYRQSLGQGLEFLIYFQGNSAPDKSGLPSDRFSAERTGGSVSTLTIQRTQQEDSAVYLCASSPYRPRQPSTDTQYFGPGTRLTVL.

The sample holds one count of this clone. The genes are TRBV7-8 and TRBJ2-1; either TRBD1 or TRBD2 may fit D (5 bases each). V lost 5 bases to trimming and J lost 8 bases, with 10 bases between them. The CDR3 consists of 12 residues. CDR1 is SGHVS, CDR2 FQNEAQ, per germline. The CDR3: CASSEQGDEQFF. The CDR3 DNA reads TGTGCCAGCAGCGAGCAGGGAGATGAGCAGTTCTTC.

The V and J genes are TRBV9 and TRBJ2-3, with 11 bases that match TRBD2. The length of the CDR3 is 16 residues. The germline V gene encodes CDR1 SGDLS and CDR2 YYNGEE. The J segment lost 0 bases and the V segment lost 3 bases, leaving 3 bases of the junction unmatched. The CDR3 protein is CASSEGTSGSTDTQYF. For the CDR3, the DNA is TGTGCCAGCAGCGAAGGGACTAGCGGAAGCACAGATACGCAGTATTTT.

The V and J genes are TRBV27 and TRBJ2-7; no clear D gene. This CDR3 is 10 amino acids long. Trimming pared 8 bases from V and 2 bases from J, leaving 4 bases between. Germline V gives CDR1 MNHEY, CDR2 SMNVEV (reference sequence). CDR3 amino acids: CASGTYEQYF. The CDR3, as DNA: TGTGCCAGCGGGACCTACGAGCAGTACTTC.

In this sample, this clone turned up a few times. The genes are TRBV5-8 and TRBJ2-1; D call uncertain. Germline V gives CDR1 SGHTS, CDR2 YDEGEE. This CDR3 is built from 13 residues. Trimming removed 0 bases at V and 8 bases at J, with 9 bases between. CDR3 bases: TGTGCCAGCAGCTTGGGGACCCGCGATGAGCAGTTCTTC. This translates into CASSLGTRDEQFF.

The chain couples TRBV4-1 to TRBJ2-3; D call uncertain. V lost 4 bases, J lost 2 bases, and 7 bases lay in between. This CDR3 comprises 13 residues. Germline V CDR1 and CDR2: MGHRA, YSYEKL. CDR3 bases: TGCGCCAGCAGCCCCGGCAACACAGATACGCAGTATTTT. This sequence encodes CASSPGNTDTQYF.

The rearrangement joins TRBV6-5 to TRBJ1-2; a possible D gene is TRBD1 (5 bases). V was cut by 6 bases and J by 0 bases, with 14 bases left in between. CDR1 and CDR2 (germline): MNHEY, SVGAGI. The CDR3 is 15 residues long. The CDR3 protein is CASSKDRQTNYGYTF. The CDR3 DNA follows: TGTGCCAGCAGCAAAGACAGACAAACTAACTATGGCTACACCTTC.

This chain links TRBV7-9 with TRBJ2-3; 9 nucleotides agree with TRBD1. CDR1 and CDR2 (germline): SEHNR, FQNEAQ (reference sequence). V was pared by 5 bases and J by 4 bases, with 4 bases of the junction left unmatched. The CDR3 sequence is 14 residues long. The CDR3: CASSPGQGPDTQYF. CDR3 DNA: TGTGCCAGCAGCCCGGGACAGGGTCCAGATACGCAGTATTTT.

This clone was picked up a small number of times. The V and J genes are TRBV5-6 and TRBJ1-5; D is unresolved. Germline V gene data show CDR1 as SGHDT and CDR2 as YYEEEE. The V end lost 4 bases, the J end lost 7 bases, and 15 bases lay between the germline ends. The CDR3 is 14 amino acids. CDR3 DNA: TGTGCCAGCAGCCGAGAACAATCGGGGCAGCCCCAGCATTTT. Translating gives CASSREQSGQPQHF.

The J gene is TRBJ2-7, the V gene TRBV19, with D possibly TRBD2 on 6 matching bases. In germline, CDR1 is LNHDA, CDR2 SQIVND (reference sequence). Trimming removed 7 bases at V and 5 bases at J, with 18 bases between. The CDR3 is 14 residues long. CDR3 nucleotide sequence: TGTGCCAGTACAGTAGTATCGGGCGGGGACGAGCAGTACTTC. It yields the protein CASTVVSGGDEQYF. The complete variable domain, with remaining parts taken from reference TRBV19 and TRBJ2-7, reads DGGITQSPKYLFRKEGQNVTLSCEQNLNHDAMYWYRQDPGQGLRLIYYSQIVNDFQKGDIAEGYSVSREKKESFPLTVTSAQKNPTAFYLCASTVVSGGDEQYFGPGTRLTVT.

The gene calls are TRBV7-9 and TRBJ2-1, with D possibly being TRBD1 (5 bases). V lost 5 bases, J lost 5 bases, and 19 bases lay in between. The germline gives CDR1 SEHNR, CDR2 FQNEAQ (reference sequence). The CDR3 totals 16 residues. The CDR3 DNA reads as TGTGCCAGCAGCGAATGGACAAATGAAGGCGACAATGAGCAGTTCTTC. Its protein is CASSEWTNEGDNEQFF.

This chain connects TRBV19 to TRBJ1-5, with unresolved D. V was trimmed by 7 bases and J by 0 bases, leaving 13 bases between them. Germline V gives CDR1 LNHDA, CDR2 SQIVND (reference sequence). CDR3 length equals 15 residues. This CDR3 is CASNGVQSSNQPQHF. The CDR3 DNA sequence: TGTGCCAGTAACGGGGTGCAGAGTAGCAATCAGCCCCAGCATTTT.

The CDR3 here is CATRRGENTEAFF. DNA of the CDR3: TGTGCCACCCGACGGGGGGAAAACACTGAAGCTTTCTTT. J is TRBJ1-1 and V is TRBV14; perhaps TRBD1 as D (5 bases). V was cut by 10 bases and J by 2 bases, with 14 bases left in between. This CDR3 contains 13 residues. The germline gives CDR1 SGHDN, CDR2 FVKESK.

V is TRBV5-4 and J is TRBJ2-1; D tentatively fits TRBD1 or TRBD2 (5 bases each). V shed 4 bases and J shed 7 bases, with 12 bases lying between them. Germline V gene lookup returns CDR1 SGHNT and CDR2 YYREEE (reference sequence). This CDR3 comprises 13 residues. For the CDR3, the DNA is TGTGCCAGCAGCGATGGGGGATTTAATGAGCAGTTCTTC. Residues: CASSDGGFNEQFF.

The chain joins TRBV30 to TRBJ2-1; unclear D gene. The V gene lost 2 bases and the J gene lost 4 bases, with 21 bases spanning the gap. The V gene's germline CDR1 is GTSNPN and CDR2 SVGIG (reference sequence). The CDR3 is made up of 17 amino acids. This CDR3 is CAWSSGIVHLLYNEQFF. The CDR3 nucleotides read TGTGCCTGGAGTTCGGGTATTGTCCACCTACTGTACAATGAGCAGTTCTTC.

The V and J genes are TRBV7-2 and TRBJ1-3; D not certain. V lost 1 base to trimming and J lost 2 bases, with 9 bases between them. Germline lookup yields CDR1 SGHTA and CDR2 FQGNSA. This CDR3 has 15 residues. The CDR3 sequence is CASSLVAEAGNTIYF. CDR3 coding DNA: TGTGCCAGCAGCTTAGTTGCGGAGGCTGGAAACACCATATATTTT.

The rearrangement uses TRBV23-1 and TRBJ1-3; no clear D gene. TRBV23-1 is an ORF for which the function is uncertain. This CDR3 comprises 16 residues. Trimming removed 0 bases from V and 7 bases from J, with 16 bases in between. Here the CDR3 DNA reads TGCGCCAGCAGTCAATCAAACGCCGGTCCGACTAACACCATATATTTT. It translates to CASSQSNAGPTNTIYF.

This clone was seen only a few times. This chain joins TRBV7-9 and TRBJ1-1; weak D call: TRBD1 (6 bases). The length of the CDR3 is 14 residues. The germline CDR1 and CDR2 sequences are SEHNR and FQNEAQ (reference sequence). Trimming pared 2 bases from V and 5 bases from J, leaving 12 bases between. CDR3 in DNA: TGTGCCAGCAGCTTATTCGGGGGGGCGACTGAAGCTTTCTTT. It specifies CASSLFGGATEAFF.

The rearrangement uses TRBV6-1 and TRBJ2-3, with D tentatively TRBD2 (7 bases). The CDR3 is made up of 15 amino acids. V lost 3 bases and J lost 3, with 13 bases in between. Germline V gives CDR1 MNHNS, CDR2 SASEGT. CDR3 sequence reads: CASSEWGGYTDTQYF. The DNA of the CDR3 is TGTGCCAGCAGTGAGTGGGGGGGCTATACAGATACGCAGTATTTT.

The J gene is TRBJ2-1, the V gene TRBV28; 8 nucleotides line up with TRBD2. Unmatched junction bases numbered 1, after V lost 5 bases and J lost 4 bases. The CDR3 consists of 13 residues. Germline values: CDR1 MDHEN, CDR2 SYDVKM. CDR3 sequence: CASSQRGYNEQFF. CDR3 bases: TGTGCCAGCAGTCAGCGGGGGTACAATGAGCAGTTCTTC.

The V gene is TRBV7-6, the J gene TRBJ2-2, with D possibly being TRBD1 (5 bases). The germline V gene encodes CDR1 SGHVS and CDR2 FNYEAQ. The CDR3 runs 16 residues. The V and J ends lost 5 bases and 6 bases respectively, with 19 bases between them. CDR3 bases: TGTGCCAGCAGCCCAGAAGGGGAAACCTTGTCCGGGGAGCTGTTTTTT. Residues: CASSPEGETLSGELFF.

This chain connects TRBV29-1 to TRBJ1-1, with D unclear. V lost 4 bases to trimming and J lost 8 bases, with 8 bases between them. From germline, CDR1 is SQVTM and CDR2 ANQGSEA. The CDR3 runs 10 residues. For the CDR3, the DNA is TGCAGCGTTGTAACGGACGAAGCTTTCTTT. Encoded protein: CSVVTDEAFF.